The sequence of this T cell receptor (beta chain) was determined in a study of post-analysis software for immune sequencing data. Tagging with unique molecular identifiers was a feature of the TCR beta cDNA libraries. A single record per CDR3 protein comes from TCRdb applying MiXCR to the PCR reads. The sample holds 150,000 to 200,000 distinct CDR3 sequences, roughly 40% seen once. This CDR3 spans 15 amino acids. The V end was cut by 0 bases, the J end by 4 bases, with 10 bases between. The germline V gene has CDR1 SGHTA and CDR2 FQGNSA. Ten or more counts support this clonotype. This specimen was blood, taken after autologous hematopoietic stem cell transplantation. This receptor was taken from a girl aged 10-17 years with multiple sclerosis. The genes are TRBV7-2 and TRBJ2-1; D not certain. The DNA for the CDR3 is TGTGCCAGCAGCTTAGCCTATGGGTCTTACAATGAGCAGTTCTTC. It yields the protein CASSLAYGSYNEQFF.